Listed below are T cell receptor beta chains from one sample, sequenced in a study of response to subunit inactivated influenza vaccine. TCRdb reanalysed the RT-PCR reads using MiXCR and keeps one entry per CDR3 protein. The repertoire holds 800,000 or so distinct CDR3 sequences, with approximately 22% as singletons. The starting material was PBMCs from blood, obtained 4 to 6 days after vaccination. These receptors were collected from a man in his fifties who received an inactivated influenza vaccine. The CDR3 runs from the conserved cysteine through the conserved F or W. Fields, in order: D gene, J gene, clone size, V gene, CDR3 DNA, CDR3 protein. The D gene is left open where the match is weak. Expanded clones are given a class, and other clones once, few, many or no size at all.

>TRBD2|TRBJ2-5|-|TRBV7-3
TGTGCCAGCAGCTTATACGCGGGAGGTTTCCAAGAGACCCAGTACTTC
CASSLYAGGFQETQYF
>-|TRBJ2-5|-|TRBV7-9
TGTGCCAGCAGCCCTCCACGGGGGATAATGGAGACCCAGTACTTC
CASSPPRGIMETQYF
>-|TRBJ2-5|few|TRBV20-1
TGCAGTGCTAATCAGGACTATCCGGGGAGAGAGACCCAGTACTTC
CSANQDYPGRETQYF
>TRBD1|TRBJ2-1|few|TRBV18
TGTGCCAGCTCACCACGGACGGGCGGGACAGGTCGCAATGAGCAGTTCTTC
CASSPRTGGTGRNEQFF
>-|TRBJ1-2|many|TRBV29-1
TGCAGCGTAGCCATCTCGGGGGGCCGCTATGGCTACACCTTC
CSVAISGGRYGYTF
>-|TRBJ2-5|-|TRBV20-1
TGCAGTGCTAGTTGTGGCGCCAACCACCAAGAGACCCAGTACTTC
CSASCGANHQETQYF
>TRBD2|TRBJ2-1|few|TRBV5-8
TGTGCCAGCAGCTTGGGGGTAGCGGGAACCTACAATGAGCAGTTCTTC
CASSLGVAGTYNEQFF
>TRBD1|TRBJ2-1|-|TRBV6-1
TGTGCCAGCAGAAAAGACAGGGGGCGGAATGAGCAGTTCTTC
CASRKDRGRNEQFF
>-|TRBJ1-2|few|TRBV7-2
TGTGCCAGCAGCTCAGGGATCTATGGCTACACCTTC
CASSSGIYGYTF
>-|TRBJ2-5|many|TRBV7-8
TGTGCCAGCAGCTTAGTTACCTTGGAGACCCAGTACTTC
CASSLVTLETQYF
>-|TRBJ2-1|few|TRBV20-1
TGCAGTGCTAGAGACCCAGGAGGGATCAATGAGCAGTTCTTC
CSARDPGGINEQFF
>-|TRBJ2-7|-|TRBV28
TGTGCCACCTACCGAGACAGCTACGAGCAGTACTTC
CATYRDSYEQYF
>-|TRBJ1-1|few|TRBV5-1
TGCGCCAGCAGCCGAATCTTGGACAGTGTAGCTGGAACTGAAGCTTTCTTT
CASSRILDSVAGTEAFF
>TRBD2|TRBJ2-7|few|TRBV5-5
TGTGCCAGCAGCTTGAGTAGCGGGGGCGGAGCCCACGAGCAGTACTTC
CASSLSSGGGAHEQYF
>-|TRBJ2-2|once|TRBV10-3
TGTGCCAACAATGGGGACACACAGAACACCGGGGAGCTGTTTTTT
CANNGDTQNTGELFF
>-|TRBJ2-7|-|TRBV11-2
TGTGCCAGCAGCTTAGAGAGCGGGCCCGGCTACGAGCAGTACTTC
CASSLESGPGYEQYF
>-|TRBJ1-1|-|TRBV6-5
TGTGCCAGCAGTTACTCGAGTCCAGCCTCCACTGAAGCTTTCTTT
CASSYSSPASTEAFF
>TRBD1|TRBJ2-1|-|TRBV19
TGTGCCAGTACTCCCCTGGCCGGGACAGGGAAAGATAATGAGCAGTTCTTC
CASTPLAGTGKDNEQFF
>TRBD1|TRBJ1-4|-|TRBV7-2
TGTGCCAGCAGCCTGTCGACAGGGAGTAATGAAAAACTGTTTTTT
CASSLSTGSNEKLFF
>-|TRBJ2-2|many|TRBV15
TGTGCCACCTCGGCAGCAAACACCGGGGAGCTGTTTTTT
CATSAANTGELFF
>TRBD2|TRBJ2-1|few|TRBV2
TGTGCCAGCAGGACGACTAGCGGACCATACAATGAGCAGTTCTTC
CASRTTSGPYNEQFF
>TRBD2|TRBJ2-7|-|TRBV18
TGTGCCAGCTCACAACTAGCGGGAGACGTCGAGCAGTACTTC
CASSQLAGDVEQYF
>-|TRBJ2-3|-|TRBV5-1
TGCGCCAGCAAGGGCGGCACAGGTTTCACAGATACGCAGTATTTT
CASKGGTGFTDTQYF
>TRBD1|TRBJ2-5|many|TRBV12-3/TRBV12-4
TGTGCCAGCAGACCCGGGACAGGCCAAGAGACCCAGTACTTC
CASRPGTGQETQYF
>TRBD1|TRBJ2-7|-|TRBV6-4
TGTGCCAGCATCCAAAGGGGACAGGGATACTACGAGCAGTACTTC
CASIQRGQGYYEQYF
>TRBD2|TRBJ2-1|once|TRBV7-2
TGTGCCAGCAGCCTTAGGAACCTAGCGGTTTCCTACAATGAGCAGTTCTTC
CASSLRNLAVSYNEQFF
>TRBD2|TRBJ2-1|few|TRBV5-1
TGCGCCAGCAGCTTAGGTCAGGCGGGGGACAATGAGCAGTTCTTC
CASSLGQAGDNEQFF
>-|TRBJ2-1|-|TRBV7-8
TGTGCCAGCAGCTTTACGGAGCGACCCTACAATGAGCAGTTCTTC
CASSFTERPYNEQFF
>-|TRBJ2-5|few|TRBV5-5
TGTGCCAGCCTGCAGCCCGGATCGGAGACCCAGTACTTC
CASLQPGSETQYF
>-|TRBJ2-7|few|TRBV3-1
TGTGCCAGCAGCAAAATGACGGCGTCCGAGCAGTACTTC
CASSKMTASEQYF
>-|TRBJ2-7|few|TRBV6-2/TRBV6-3
TGTGCCAGCAGTTACCTCTTCCGCTACGAGCAGTACTTC
CASSYLFRYEQYF
>-|TRBJ2-7|-|TRBV7-2
TGTGCCAGCAGCCCCTGGGGTGTGGGGAACGGCTACGAGCAGTACTTC
CASSPWGVGNGYEQYF
>TRBD1|TRBJ1-2|-|TRBV5-4
TGTGCCAGCAGCCCCGGGACAGCCTCGGGTCCTAACTATGGCTACACCTTC
CASSPGTASGPNYGYTF
>TRBD2|TRBJ2-7|many|TRBV7-9
TGTGCCAGCAGCGCGTTGGGGGGGGATATCCTCTACGAGCAGTACTTC
CASSALGGDILYEQYF
>-|TRBJ2-1|many|TRBV21-1
TGTGCCAGCAGCAAAAATCAGGGGGCTGTCCATGAGCAGTTCTTC
CASSKNQGAVHEQFF
>-|TRBJ1-5|few|TRBV12-3/TRBV12-4
TGTGCCAGCAGTTTAAGCAGGATCAATCAGCCCCAGCATTTT
CASSLSRINQPQHF
>-|TRBJ2-5|-|TRBV7-6
TGTGCCAGCAGCTGGGACACCAACCAAGAGACCCAGTACTTC
CASSWDTNQETQYF
>TRBD2|TRBJ2-7|-|TRBV10-3
TGTGCCATCAGTGAGTCAAGCGGGGGGGCCGGCTACGAGCAGTACTTC
CAISESSGGAGYEQYF
>TRBD1|TRBJ2-3|many|TRBV18
TGTGCCAGCTCACCACCCAGGGGGCAGGGAGATACGCAGTATTTT
CASSPPRGQGDTQYF
>-|TRBJ1-2|-|TRBV5-6
TGTGCCAGCAGCTTGGTAGAGACGAACTATGGCTACACCTTC
CASSLVETNYGYTF
>-|TRBJ2-7|few|TRBV4-2
TGTGCCAGCAGCCAAGATCGCTCCGCGTACTACGAGCAGTACTTC
CASSQDRSAYYEQYF
>-|TRBJ2-2|-|TRBV20-1
TGCAGTGCTATGAGGGGCCTCGACACCGGGGAGCTGTTTTTT
CSAMRGLDTGELFF
>TRBD2|TRBJ2-7|once|TRBV5-1
TGCGCCAGCAGCTTGGCCGTCGGGAGGGCCTCCTACGAGCAGTACTTC
CASSLAVGRASYEQYF
>-|TRBJ2-7|-|TRBV5-1
TGCGCCAGCAGCACACAACCGGACGCTCCCTACGAGCAGTACTTC
CASSTQPDAPYEQYF
>-|TRBJ1-1|-|TRBV3-1
TGTGCCAGCAGCCAGACTGGGGCGTTAACGAGCACTGAAGCTTTCTTT
CASSQTGALTSTEAFF
>TRBD1|TRBJ1-4|few|TRBV20-1
TGCAGTGCCTTTGGACAGGGAAATGAAAAACTGTTTTTT
CSAFGQGNEKLFF
>TRBD1|TRBJ1-1|many|TRBV12-3/TRBV12-4
TGTGCCAGCAGTGAAGGGACAGGGGGTCCGAACACTGAAGCTTTCTTT
CASSEGTGGPNTEAFF
>TRBD1|TRBJ2-2|-|TRBV4-2
TGTGCCAGCAGCCACCAGGACAGGGGGAGCACCGGGGAGCTGTTTTTT
CASSHQDRGSTGELFF
>TRBD2|TRBJ2-1|-|TRBV7-9
TGTGCCAGCAGCTTTCTGCGGGAGGGCAATGAGCAGTTCTTC
CASSFLREGNEQFF
>-|TRBJ1-4|-|TRBV9
TGTGCCAGCAGCGTGGGGGGACGCTCGAATGAAAAACTGTTTTTT
CASSVGGRSNEKLFF
>-|TRBJ2-1|few|TRBV20-1
TGCAGTGCTAGAGTTAGGGGGGAGGGGCAGTTCTTC
CSARVRGEGQFF
>-|TRBJ1-1|-|TRBV4-3
TGCGCCAGCAGCCCCCGGGAGGACACTGAAGCTTTCTTT
CASSPREDTEAFF
>-|TRBJ2-5|few|TRBV5-5
TGTGCCAGCAGCTTCGCCGGAGGAGGGGGAGAGACCCAGTACTTC
CASSFAGGGGETQYF
>-|TRBJ2-3|-|TRBV5-1
TGCGCCAGCAGTCGTGGGGACCCGAGCACAGATACGCAGTATTTT
CASSRGDPSTDTQYF
>-|TRBJ2-3|-|TRBV7-9
TGTGCCAGCAGCTCCCTAGAGGCTTCGCAGTATTTT
CASSSLEASQYF
>TRBD2|TRBJ2-1|many|TRBV29-1
TGCAGCTCTTGGCTAGCGGGAGGCGAGCAGTTCTTC
CSSWLAGGEQFF
>TRBD1|TRBJ2-5|few|TRBV7-8
TGTGCCAGCAGCCGAAGTTCGGACAGGAAAGAAGAGACCCAGTACTTC
CASSRSSDRKEETQYF
>TRBD1|TRBJ2-7|-|TRBV12-3/TRBV12-4
TGTGCCAGCAGCCCGGGGACAGTCGCCTTCTACGAGCAGTACTTC
CASSPGTVAFYEQYF
>-|TRBJ2-1|-|TRBV5-6
TGTGCCAGCAGCACGGGACCTCTAGGCAATGAGCAGTTCTTC
CASSTGPLGNEQFF
>-|TRBJ2-7|few|TRBV12-3/TRBV12-4
TGTGCCAGCAGTTCTAAAACAGGGATTCGCACCTACGAGCAGTACTTC
CASSSKTGIRTYEQYF